Listed here are 30 T cell receptor beta chains from one sample, sequenced in a study of radiotherapy plus CTLA-4 blockade in lung cancer. Generated by immunoSEQ multiplex PCR, the TCRdb table keeps only in-frame clones and is missing some. The sample yields 50,000 or so clones, approximately 79% seen once. The sample in question was peripheral blood, obtained from a patient treated with radiotherapy plus ipilimumab. The receptors were gathered from a human donor with non-small cell lung cancer who had stable disease on radiotherapy plus ipilimumab.

This clone has a single count. This chain links TRBV10-3 with TRBJ1-1; TRBD1 is a possible D gene (5 bases). Trimming removed 0 bases at V and 3 bases at J, with 11 bases between. The CDR3 runs to 15 residues. Germline-derived CDR1 and CDR2 are ENHRY and SYGVKD. Here the CDR3 DNA reads TGTGCCATCAGTGAGTCGGGGGAGGGGTACACTGAAGCTTTCTTT. Protein sequence: CAISESGEGYTEAFF.

This clone was counted many times. The chain uses TRBV5-1 and TRBJ2-7, with D maybe TRBD1 (5 bases). In germline, CDR1 is SGHRS, CDR2 YFSETQ. CDR3 size: 14 residues. Trimming cost V 3 bases and J 0 bases, with 10 bases left between them. CDR3 amino acids: CASSSQDASYEQYF. The CDR3 nucleotides read TGCGCCAGCAGCTCACAGGACGCCTCCTACGAGCAGTACTTC.

As for this clone: Within the sample, other DNA sequences also encode this same CDR3. The chain recombines TRBV6-4 with TRBJ2-3, with D perhaps assigned TRBD1 or TRBD2 (5 bases each). Germline CDR1 MRHNA, CDR2 SNTAGT. The V end was cut by 0 bases, the J end by 0 bases, with 7 bases between. This CDR3 has 15 residues. The CDR3 is CASSDSGGSTDTQYF. The CDR3 DNA reads TGTGCCAGCAGTGACTCTGGGGGTAGCACAGATACGCAGTATTTT.

The J gene is TRBJ1-5, the V gene TRBV7-2; D perhaps matches TRBD1 (6 bases). This CDR3 has 15 amino acids. The V gene lost 1 base and the J gene lost 6 bases, with 13 bases spanning the gap. Germline loops: CDR1 SGHTA, CDR2 FQGNSA. This chain's CDR3 is CASSLVTGLVQPQHF. Here the CDR3 DNA reads TGTGCCAGCAGCTTAGTTACAGGGTTGGTTCAGCCCCAGCATTTT.

The DNA of the CDR3 is TGTGCCAGCCGACAGGGAACAAGCACAGATACGCAGTATTTT. Its protein is CASRQGTSTDTQYF. The V call is TRBV2, the J call TRBJ2-3; 7 bases are shared with TRBD1. Trimming removed 8 bases from V and 0 bases from J; junction bases left unmatched: 5. CDR1 is SNHLY, CDR2 FYNNEI, per germline. The CDR3 length is 14 residues.

The CDR3 protein is CASSSGRRTDTQYF. CDR3 DNA sequence: TGTGCCAGCAGCTCCGGACGGCGCACAGATACGCAGTATTTT. The chain has TRBV7-2 and TRBJ2-3; D call uncertain. Germline V gene sequence: CDR1 SGHTA, CDR2 FQGNSA. This CDR3 has 14 residues. V was pared by 4 bases and J by 1 base, with 9 bases between.

Only a few counts were recorded for this clone. V is TRBV29-1 and J is TRBJ1-2; a weak D match, TRBD1 (5 bases). The CDR3 is 13 amino acids. Germline assignment: CDR1 SQVTM and CDR2 ANQGSEA. Trimming took off 4 bases at V and 4 bases at J, with 13 bases between the two ends. This CDR3 reads CSVAGLAPYGYTF. DNA for the CDR3: TGCAGCGTTGCAGGGCTCGCGCCCTATGGCTACACCTTC.

The CDR3 is CASSLWSGRGYEQYF. As DNA, the CDR3 is TGCGCCAGCAGCTTGTGGTCAGGCCGGGGTTACGAGCAGTACTTC. V usage is TRBV5-1 and J usage is TRBJ2-7; D possibly corresponds to TRBD2 (5 bases). V was shortened by 1 base and J by 4 bases, with 15 bases between the two germline ends. There are 15 residues in the CDR3. CDR1 is SGHRS and CDR2 is YFSETQ in the germline V gene. The complete variable domain, with remaining parts taken from reference TRBV5-1 and TRBJ2-7, reads KAGVTQTPRYLIKTRGQQVTLSCSPISGHRSVSWYQQTPGQGLQFLFEYFSETQRNKGNFPGRFSGRQFSNSRSEMNVSTLELGDSALYLCASSLWSGRGYEQYFGPGTRLTVT.

This chain connects TRBV27 to TRBJ2-5, with D possibly TRBD1 on 7 matching bases. The CDR3 covers 18 residues. Germline CDR1 is MNHEY and CDR2 is SMNVEV (reference sequence). Trimming stripped 0 bases from V and 6 bases from J, with 23 bases between. The CDR3 DNA follows: TGTGCCAGCAGTTTATCCGCAATCAGACTAGAGGGGGCCCAGACCCAGTACTTC. This translates into CASSLSAIRLEGAQTQYF.

V and J are TRBV7-8 and TRBJ1-1, with 7 bases that match TRBD1. CDR3 length: 16 residues. CDR1 and CDR2 (germline): SGHVS, FQNEAQ. The ends lost 4 bases at V and 8 bases at J; junction bases unmatched: 16. CDR3 nucleotides: TGTGCCAGCAGCTCTCCTTTCGGCCAGGGACAGAGAGAAGCTTTCTTT. It yields the protein CASSSPFGQGQREAFF.

The chain employs TRBV4-1 and TRBJ2-2, with TRBD2 matching 8 bases. This CDR3 contains 18 residues. Germline loops: CDR1 MGHRA, CDR2 YSYEKL. Trimming took 0 bases from V and 2 from J; bases not matched to a gene: 8. CDR3 coding DNA: TGCGCCAGCAGCCAAGACCTAAGCGGGGGCATAAACACCGGGGAGCTGTTTTTT. Encoded protein: CASSQDLSGGINTGELFF.

This sequence joins TRBV10-1 and TRBJ2-3; D might be TRBD2 (5 bases). The CDR3 contains 14 residues. Germline V gene lookup returns CDR1 WNHNN and CDR2 SYGVQD (reference sequence). V was shortened by 3 bases and J by 2 bases, with 9 bases between the two germline ends. DNA for the CDR3: TGCGCCAGCAGTGACGACTATCACACAGATACGCAGTATTTT. This gives the protein CASSDDYHTDTQYF.

This clone has more than one count but fewer than ten. The chain recombines TRBV9 with TRBJ1-1, with D uncertain. The germline V and J ends were trimmed by 4 bases and 7 bases, with 14 bases remaining between them. Per germline, CDR1 SGDLS and CDR2 YYNGEE. This CDR3 comprises 13 residues. CDR3 DNA: TGTGCCAGCAGCCTTACTCCCGAGGGTGAAGCTTTCTTT. Amino acids: CASSLTPEGEAFF.

The genes are TRBV4-1 and TRBJ1-1, with 10 bases lining up with TRBD1. Unmatched junction bases numbered 8, after V lost 7 bases and J lost 6 bases. This CDR3 is 14 amino acids long. The germline CDR1 and CDR2 sequences are MGHRA and YSYEKL. CDR3 in amino acids: CASITGTGASEAFF. In DNA form, the CDR3 reads TGCGCCAGCATCACCGGGACAGGGGCCTCTGAAGCTTTCTTT.

The chain uses TRBV10-3 and TRBJ1-1, with D unresolved. V lost 0 bases, J lost 3 bases, and 14 bases lay in between. CDR1 is ENHRY and CDR2 is SYGVKD in the germline V gene. There are 16 residues in the CDR3. This chain's CDR3 is CAISESSGSRHTEAFF. CDR3 sequence (DNA): TGTGCCATCAGTGAGTCGTCTGGGAGTCGTCACACTGAAGCTTTCTTT.

V and J are TRBV28 and TRBJ1-4; the D is unclear. This CDR3 is built from 15 residues. Deletions cut 3 bases from V and 2 bases from J, with 10 bases between. Germline V gives CDR1 MDHEN, CDR2 SYDVKM. This chain's CDR3 is CASSFIPNTNEKLFF. The CDR3 coding sequence is TGTGCCAGCAGTTTTATCCCGAACACTAATGAAAAACTGTTTTTT.

The chain employs TRBV30 and TRBJ2-7; D might be TRBD2 (5 bases). This CDR3 region has 14 residues. V was cut by 0 bases and J by 6 bases, with 15 bases left in between. Looked up from germline, CDR1 is GTSNPN and CDR2 is SVGIG (reference sequence). The CDR3, as DNA: TGTGCCTGGAGTGTAGCCGGGAACCTGAGCGAGCAGTACTTC. Translation: CAWSVAGNLSEQYF.

The chain carries TRBV18 and TRBJ1-2; 10 bases are shared with TRBD1. There are 15 residues in the CDR3. From germline, CDR1 is KGHSH and CDR2 LQKENI. With V trimmed by 3 bases and J by 5 bases, 6 bases remained unmatched. The chain's CDR3 is CASSPRQGAGYGYTF. In nucleotides, the CDR3 is TGTGCCAGCTCACCTCGACAGGGGGCGGGGTATGGCTACACCTTC.

Of note for this clone: Other DNA sequences in the sample encode the same CDR3. V gene TRBV19 combines with J gene TRBJ1-1; D gene ambiguous. There are 13 residues in the CDR3. The germline V gene encodes CDR1 LNHDA and CDR2 SQIVND (reference sequence). V gave up 2 bases and J gave up 2 bases, with 6 bases separating them. The CDR3 DNA sequence: TGTGCCAGTAGTATAAGCAGAAACACTGAAGCTTTCTTT. Translation: CASSISRNTEAFF.

The chain combines TRBV6-1 with TRBJ1-1; 7 bases map to TRBD1. J was trimmed by 5 bases and V by 5 bases; bases with no gene match: 11. The germline V gene encodes CDR1 MNHNS and CDR2 SASEGT. The CDR3 has 15 amino acids. The CDR3 region is CASSWGRTGGTEAFF. The CDR3, as DNA: TGTGCCAGCAGTTGGGGACGGACAGGAGGGACTGAAGCTTTCTTT.

The J gene is TRBJ2-3, the V gene TRBV27; the D gene is possibly TRBD2 (7 bases). V was pared by 3 bases and J by 1 base, with 14 bases between. CDR3 size: 16 residues. Germline values: CDR1 MNHEY, CDR2 SMNVEV (reference sequence). CDR3 in amino acids: CASSFGRRGRTDTQYF. The CDR3, as DNA: TGTGCCAGCAGTTTCGGTCGGCGGGGGCGCACAGATACGCAGTATTTT.

This clone has a single count. This chain links TRBV6-1 with TRBJ2-3, with 12 positions matching TRBD2. Germline lookup yields CDR1 MNHNS and CDR2 SASEGT. The CDR3 has 15 residues. The trim removed 6 bases at V and 3 bases at J, leaving 4 bases unmatched. The CDR3 sequence: CASSVTSGGTDTQYF. The CDR3 DNA is TGTGCCAGCAGCGTGACTAGCGGGGGAACAGATACGCAGTATTTT.

The rearrangement joins TRBV6-5 to TRBJ1-5, with D tentatively TRBD1 (5 bases). Germline V gives CDR1 MNHEY, CDR2 SVGAGI. The CDR3 is made up of 14 amino acids. Trimming pared 7 bases from V and 4 bases from J, leaving 14 bases between. CDR3 DNA: TGTGCCAGCACCCGGGACGGCCGAAATCAGCCCCAGCATTTT. Protein product: CASTRDGRNQPQHF.

V gene TRBV2 combines with J gene TRBJ2-5; 12 bases map to TRBD2. Per the germline V gene, CDR1 is SNHLY and CDR2 is FYNNEI. The CDR3 covers 14 residues. Trimming took 5 bases from V and 6 from J; bases not matched to a gene: 4. CDR3 protein: CASSSSGGGKTQYF. In nucleotides, the CDR3 is TGTGCCAGCAGTTCTAGCGGGGGGGGGAAGACCCAGTACTTC.

The rearrangement links TRBV6-5 to TRBJ1-4; D gene unclear. The V and J ends lost 5 bases and 7 bases respectively, with 11 bases between them. CDR1 and CDR2 from the germline V gene are MNHEY and SVGAGI. The CDR3 loop spans 13 amino acids. CDR3 sequence: CASSEYDREKLFF. CDR3 DNA sequence: TGTGCCAGCAGTGAATACGACCGTGAAAAACTGTTTTTT.

J is TRBJ1-6 and V is TRBV7-9, with 7 bases fitting TRBD1. The CDR3 runs to 16 residues. J was trimmed by 10 bases and V by 2 bases; bases with no gene match: 11. Germline CDR1 SEHNR, CDR2 FQNEAQ (reference sequence). CDR3 nucleotide sequence: TGTGCCAGCAGCTTACCTCGACAGGGTTTGGGCTCACCCCTCCACTTT. Protein sequence: CASSLPRQGLGSPLHF. Full variable domain (outside the CDR3, taken from reference TRBV7-9 and TRBJ1-6): DTGVSQNPRHKITKRGQNVTFRCDPISEHNRLYWYRQTLGQGPEFLTYFQNEAQLEKSRLLSDRFSAERPKGSFSTLEIQRTEQGDSAMYLCASSLPRQGLGSPLHFGNGTRLTVT.

The rearrangement uses TRBV5-4 and TRBJ2-2; no firm D call. Trimming left V 1 base short and J 4 bases short, with 5 bases between. The germline gives CDR1 SGHNT, CDR2 YYREEE (reference sequence). The CDR3 contains 13 residues. CDR3 in DNA: TGTGCCAGCAGCTTGAGGCTCACCGGGGAGCTGTTTTTT. Its protein product is CASSLRLTGELFF.

The V and J genes are TRBV5-1 and TRBJ2-3; D is uncertain. Trimming left V 4 bases short and J 0 bases short, with 15 bases between. The CDR3 is 16 residues long. Germline CDR1 is SGHRS and CDR2 is YFSETQ. In DNA form, the CDR3 reads TGCGCCAGCAGCCTCAGCCCATCCTATAGCACAGATACGCAGTATTTT. This encodes CASSLSPSYSTDTQYF.

This clone has a handful of counts. The rearrangement uses TRBV5-1 and TRBJ1-2; D is possibly TRBD1 (6 bases). V was clipped by 5 bases and J by 7 bases, with 21 bases between them. The length of the CDR3 is 15 residues. Looked up from germline, CDR1 is SGHRS and CDR2 is YFSETQ. This chain's CDR3 is CASSTSPQGIGGYTF. CDR3 in DNA: TGCGCCAGCAGTACTAGCCCTCAGGGGATTGGTGGCTACACCTTC.

This chain uses TRBV11-3 with TRBJ2-3; 10 bases map to TRBD2. The V segment lost 1 base and the J segment 1 base; nucleotides outside the gene matches: 5. Germline CDR1 is SGHNT and CDR2 is YENEEA. There are 17 residues in the CDR3. The DNA for the CDR3 is TGTGCCAGCAGCTTAGCTCAAACTAGCGGGGGCACAGATACGCAGTATTTT. This gives the protein CASSLAQTSGGTDTQYF.